A single sample gave rise to the 17 T cell receptor beta chains below, sequenced in a study of shared clonotypes between healthy human individuals. Only in-frame clones appear in the TCRdb table, and some are missing; sequencing was by immunoSEQ multiplex PCR. The table has roughly 500,000 clones, roughly 80% seen once. The sample taken for sequencing was PBMCs. The receptor source for this set is a woman in her thirties or forties in good health. Some clones in this sample may be carry-over from other donors' samples.

This clone was seen a handful of times. The rearrangement links TRBV21-1 to TRBJ2-7; the listed D gene, TRBD1, was not tested against the DNA. TRBV21-1 has pseudogene status. The CDR3 is 14 amino acids. The CDR3 here is CASSRTGQSYEQYF. The CDR3 DNA sequence: TGTGCCAGCAGCAGGACCGGACAAAGCTACGAGCAGTACTTC.

This chain connects TRBV5-4 to TRBJ2-1; the D gene could be TRBD1 or TRBD2 (5 bases each). The CDR3 spans 15 residues. Germline assignment: CDR1 SGHNT and CDR2 YYREEE (reference sequence). Trimming removed 1 base from V and 3 bases from J, with 11 bases in between. CDR3 sequence reads: CASSLSRDGYNEQFF. The CDR3 bases are TGTGCCAGCAGCTTGTCCCGGGACGGCTACAATGAGCAGTTCTTC.

The CDR3 nucleotides read TGTGCCAGCAGCTTTGGGGTCCCCTATGGCTACACCTTC. Translating gives CASSFGVPYGYTF. The rearrangement uses TRBV11-3 and TRBJ1-2, with D unresolved. The CDR3 is 13 amino acids. V lost 3 bases, J lost 4 bases, and 9 bases lay in between. CDR1 and CDR2 from the germline V gene are SGHNT and YENEEA.

The CDR3 sequence: CASSPKLTDTQYF. CDR3 in DNA: TGTGCCAGCAGCCCCAAGTTGACAGATACGCAGTATTTT. The gene calls are TRBV11-2 and TRBJ2-3; D is unresolved. V was shortened by 5 bases and J by 3 bases, with 9 bases between the two germline ends. The CDR3 has 13 residues. The V gene's germline CDR1 is SGHAT and CDR2 FQNNGV.

This clone was seen a handful of times. The chain recombines TRBV29-1 with TRBJ1-1; TRBD1 is a possible D gene (5 bases). From germline, CDR1 is SQVTM and CDR2 ANQGSEA. This CDR3 is built from 14 residues. Trimming removed 4 bases at V and 0 bases at J, with 12 bases between. This CDR3 is CSVAWSGMNTEAFF. In nucleotides, the CDR3 is TGCAGCGTTGCGTGGTCAGGGATGAACACTGAAGCTTTCTTT.

The chain couples TRBV20-1 to TRBJ2-1, with D uncertain. The CDR3 has 11 residues. Germline CDR1 is DFQATT and CDR2 is SNEGSKA (reference sequence). V was shortened by 2 bases and J by 7 bases, with 6 bases between the two germline ends. Here the CDR3 reads CSARPFNEQFF. CDR3 sequence (DNA): TGCAGTGCTAGACCATTTAATGAGCAGTTCTTC.

J is TRBJ2-5 and V is TRBV7-9; 8 positions match TRBD1. Germline V gene lookup returns CDR1 SEHNR and CDR2 FQNEAQ (reference sequence). This CDR3 is 15 amino acids long. V gave up 6 bases and J gave up 5 bases; unmatched junction bases: 11. The CDR3 loop is CASRPTQGARETQYF. The CDR3 DNA follows: TGTGCCAGCAGACCCACCCAGGGGGCTCGGGAGACCCAGTACTTC.

The J gene is TRBJ1-4, the V gene TRBV10-3; 7 positions match TRBD1. The CDR3 is made up of 16 amino acids. CDR1 and CDR2 (germline): ENHRY, SYGVKD. V gave up 5 bases and J gave up 0 bases; unmatched junction bases: 6. CDR3 region: CAISSGGGATNEKLFF. The CDR3 region has the DNA TGTGCCATCAGTTCAGGGGGTGGGGCAACTAATGAAAAACTGTTTTTT.

The chain carries TRBV28 and TRBJ2-3, with 11 positions matching TRBD2. J was trimmed by 2 bases and V by 5 bases; bases with no gene match: 6. Per the germline V gene, CDR1 is MDHEN and CDR2 is SYDVKM. The CDR3 runs 16 residues. CDR3 residues: CASSAGTSGPTDTQYF. Written as DNA, the CDR3 is TGTGCCAGCAGTGCTGGGACTAGCGGACCCACAGATACGCAGTATTTT.

The chain links TRBV7-2 to TRBJ1-2, with TRBD1 as a possible D gene (5 bases). Germline V gives CDR1 SGHTA, CDR2 FQGNSA. CDR3 size: 14 residues. Between the trimmed V and J ends, which lost 1 base and 4 bases, there was a span of 10 bases. DNA of the CDR3: TGTGCCAGCAGCTTAGAAGGACACCCCTATGGCTACACCTTC. This translates into CASSLEGHPYGYTF.

The chain carries TRBV9 and TRBJ2-7; 16 bases are a match to TRBD2. J was trimmed by 12 bases and V by 4 bases; bases with no gene match: 10. The CDR3 contains 15 residues. Germline V gene lookup returns CDR1 SGDLS and CDR2 YYNGEE. CDR3 nucleotide sequence: TGTGCCAGCAGCCCCGGGACTAGCGGGAGGGCCATACCGTACTTC. It codes for CASSPGTSGRAIPYF.

The V gene is TRBV7-9, the J gene TRBJ2-7; 14 bases fit TRBD2. CDR1 SEHNR and CDR2 FQNEAQ come from the germline V gene (reference sequence). V shed 0 bases, J shed 6 bases, and the junction held 4 bases outside the gene matches. The length of the CDR3 is 16 residues. The CDR3 coding sequence is TGTGCCAGCAGCTTAGCCGGGACTAGCGGGAGTGGCGAGCAGTACTTC. This sequence encodes CASSLAGTSGSGEQYF.

This clone was counted a single time. In this CDR3 the conserved last residue, phenylalanine or tryptophan, is missing, so a read error is likely. V and J are TRBV7-8 and TRBJ2-7; possible D gene TRBD2, 7 bases. CDR3 size: 16 residues. Trimming removed 5 bases from V and 2 bases from J, with 19 bases in between. The germline gives CDR1 SGHVS, CDR2 FQNEAQ. CDR3 bases: TGTGCCAGCAGCCAGAACAGGGTCGGGGGGCCCTACGAGCAGTACTCC. This sequence encodes CASSQNRVGGPYEQYS.

V and J are TRBV19 and TRBJ2-7, with TRBD1 identical over 8 bases. This CDR3 contains 19 residues. Germline loops: CDR1 LNHDA, CDR2 SQIVND (reference sequence). With V trimmed by 3 bases and J by 2 bases, 18 bases remained unmatched. The DNA of the CDR3 is TGTGCCAGTAGTATTGGGGCGGGACAGGCGACCGGGGGTACCTACGAGCAGTACTTC. Encoded protein: CASSIGAGQATGGTYEQYF.

The CDR3 DNA reads as TGTGCCAGCAGCCTGGGGGCTAGCGGGAGCGGTGGCACAGATACGCAGTATTTT. Translated: CASSLGASGSGGTDTQYF. The chain links TRBV7-2 to TRBJ2-3; 10 bases align to TRBD2. The junction had 12 bases not matched to a gene; V was cut back by 5 bases and J by 1 base. The CDR3 is 18 residues long. CDR1 SGHTA and CDR2 FQGNSA come from the germline V gene.

The chain links TRBV6-1 to TRBJ2-3; D is perhaps TRBD2 (5 bases). V was clipped by 6 bases and J by 0 bases, with 10 bases between them. Germline V gene data show CDR1 as MNHNS and CDR2 as SASEGT. The length of the CDR3 is 14 residues. CDR3 sequence: CASRDSSSTDTQYF. The CDR3 DNA is TGTGCCAGCAGGGACTCATCTAGCACAGATACGCAGTATTTT.

The V and J genes are TRBV29-1 and TRBJ1-2; 10 positions match TRBD1. V was pared by 6 bases and J by 0 bases, with 13 bases of the junction left unmatched. Germline V gene sequence: CDR1 SQVTM, CDR2 ANQGSEA. This CDR3 has 17 amino acids. CDR3 sequence (DNA): TGCAGCGTGGGCGGATGGGGACAGGGGAGGGCTAACTATGGCTACACCTTC. Protein product: CSVGGWGQGRANYGYTF.